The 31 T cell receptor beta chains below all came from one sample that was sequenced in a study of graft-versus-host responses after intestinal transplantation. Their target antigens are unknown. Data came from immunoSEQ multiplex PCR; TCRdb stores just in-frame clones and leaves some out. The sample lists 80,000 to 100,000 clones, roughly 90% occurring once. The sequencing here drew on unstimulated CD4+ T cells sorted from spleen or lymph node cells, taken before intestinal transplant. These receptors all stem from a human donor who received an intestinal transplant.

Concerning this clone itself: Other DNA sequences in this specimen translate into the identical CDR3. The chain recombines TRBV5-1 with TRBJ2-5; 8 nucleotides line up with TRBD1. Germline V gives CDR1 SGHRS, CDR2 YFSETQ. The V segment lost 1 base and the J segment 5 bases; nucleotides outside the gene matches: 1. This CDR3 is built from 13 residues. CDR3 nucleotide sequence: TGCGCCAGCAGCTTGACAGGGGGTGAGACCCAGTACTTC. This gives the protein CASSLTGGETQYF. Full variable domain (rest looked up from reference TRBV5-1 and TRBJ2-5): KAGVTQTPRYLIKTRGQQVTLSCSPISGHRSVSWYQQTPGQGLQFLFEYFSETQRNKGNFPGRFSGRQFSNSRSEMNVSTLELGDSALYLCASSLTGGETQYFGPGTRLLVL.

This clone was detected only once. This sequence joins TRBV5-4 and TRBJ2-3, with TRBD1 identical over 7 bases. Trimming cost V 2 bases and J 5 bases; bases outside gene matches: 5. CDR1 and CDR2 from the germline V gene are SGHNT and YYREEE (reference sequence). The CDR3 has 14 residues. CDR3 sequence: CASSFSTGQDTQYF. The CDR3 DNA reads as TGTGCCAGCAGCTTTTCGACAGGGCAAGATACGCAGTATTTT. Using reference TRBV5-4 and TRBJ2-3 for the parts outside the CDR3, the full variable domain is ETGVTQSPTHLIKTRGQQVTLRCSSQSGHNTVSWYQQALGQGPQFIFQYYREEENGRGNFPPRFSGLQFPNYSSELNVNALELDDSALYLCASSFSTGQDTQYFGPGTRLTVL.

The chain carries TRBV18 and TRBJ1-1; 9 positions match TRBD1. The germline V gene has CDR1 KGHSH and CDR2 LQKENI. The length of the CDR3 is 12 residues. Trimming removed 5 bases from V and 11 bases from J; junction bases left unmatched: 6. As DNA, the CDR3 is TGTGCCAGCTCAAGGGACAGGGAGAGTGCTTTCTTT. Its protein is CASSRDRESAFF.

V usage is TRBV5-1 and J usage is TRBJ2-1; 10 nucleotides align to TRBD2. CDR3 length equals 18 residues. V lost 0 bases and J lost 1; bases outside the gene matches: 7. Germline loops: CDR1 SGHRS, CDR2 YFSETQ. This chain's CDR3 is CASSLAAGGPRSYNEQFF. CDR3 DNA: TGCGCCAGCAGCTTGGCAGCGGGGGGGCCCAGGTCCTACAATGAGCAGTTCTTC.

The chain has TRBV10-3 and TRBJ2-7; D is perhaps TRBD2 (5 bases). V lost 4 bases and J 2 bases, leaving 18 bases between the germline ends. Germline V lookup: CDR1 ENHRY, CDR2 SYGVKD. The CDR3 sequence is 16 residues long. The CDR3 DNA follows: TGTGCCATCAGTGGCCTCGGGGTTAAGGAACCCTACGAGCAGTACTTC. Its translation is CAISGLGVKEPYEQYF.

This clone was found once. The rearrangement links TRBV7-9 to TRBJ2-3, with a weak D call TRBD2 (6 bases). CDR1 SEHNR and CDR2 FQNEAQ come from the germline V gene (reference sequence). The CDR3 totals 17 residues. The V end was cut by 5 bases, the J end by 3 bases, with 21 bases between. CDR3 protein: CASSPGYGLAETDTQYF. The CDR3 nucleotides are TGTGCCAGCAGCCCCGGGTATGGGTTAGCGGAGACAGATACGCAGTATTTT.

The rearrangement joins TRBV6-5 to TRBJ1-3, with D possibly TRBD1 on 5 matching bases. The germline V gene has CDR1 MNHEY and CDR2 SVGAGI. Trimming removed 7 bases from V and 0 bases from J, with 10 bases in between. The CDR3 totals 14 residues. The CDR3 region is CASKATVSGNTIYF. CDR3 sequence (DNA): TGTGCCAGCAAGGCGACAGTCTCTGGAAACACCATATATTTT.

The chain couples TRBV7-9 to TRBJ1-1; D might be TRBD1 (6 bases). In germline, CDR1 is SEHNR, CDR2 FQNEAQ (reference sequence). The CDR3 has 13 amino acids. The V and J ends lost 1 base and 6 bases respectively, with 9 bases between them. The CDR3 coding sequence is TGTGCCAGCAGCTTAGTTGCAGGGGCTGAAGCTTTCTTT. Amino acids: CASSLVAGAEAFF. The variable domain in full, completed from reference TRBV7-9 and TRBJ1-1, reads DTGVSQNPRHKITKRGQNVTFRCDPISEHNRLYWYRQTLGQGPEFLTYFQNEAQLEKSRLLSDRFSAERPKGSFSTLEIQRTEQGDSAMYLCASSLVAGAEAFFGQGTRLTVV.

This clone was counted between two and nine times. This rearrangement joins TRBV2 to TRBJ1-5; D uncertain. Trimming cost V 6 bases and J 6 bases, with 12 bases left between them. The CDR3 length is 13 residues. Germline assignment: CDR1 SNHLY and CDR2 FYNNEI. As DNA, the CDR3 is TGTGCCAGCAGGCTATTGGGAGGTCAGCCCCAGCATTTT. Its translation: CASRLLGGQPQHF.

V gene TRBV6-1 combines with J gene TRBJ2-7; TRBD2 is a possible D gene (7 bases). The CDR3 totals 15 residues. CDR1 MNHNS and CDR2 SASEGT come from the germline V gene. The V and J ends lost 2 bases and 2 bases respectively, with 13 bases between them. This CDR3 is CASSERGGATYEQYF. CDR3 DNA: TGTGCCAGCAGTGAAAGGGGGGGTGCTACCTACGAGCAGTACTTC.

CDR3 sequence: CASSLRREGRETQYF. CDR3 DNA sequence: TGTGCCAGCAGCTTACGCAGGGAGGGGAGAGAGACCCAGTACTTC. V is TRBV7-9 and J is TRBJ2-5; 7 positions agree with TRBD2. The CDR3 is 15 amino acids. CDR1 is SEHNR and CDR2 is FQNEAQ in the germline V gene (reference sequence). Trimming at V came to 2 bases and at J to 4 bases, leaving 7 bases not matched to a gene. Drawing the rest from reference TRBV7-9 and TRBJ2-5, the complete variable domain is DTGVSQNPRHKITKRGQNVTFRCDPISEHNRLYWYRQTLGQGPEFLTYFQNEAQLEKSRLLSDRFSAERPKGSFSTLEIQRTEQGDSAMYLCASSLRREGRETQYFGPGTRLLVL.

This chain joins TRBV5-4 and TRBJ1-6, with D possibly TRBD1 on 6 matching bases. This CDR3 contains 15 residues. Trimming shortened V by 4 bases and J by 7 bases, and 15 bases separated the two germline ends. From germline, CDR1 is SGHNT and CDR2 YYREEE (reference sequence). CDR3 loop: CASSATQGNNSPLHF. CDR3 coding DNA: TGTGCCAGCAGCGCGACCCAGGGGAACAATTCACCCCTCCACTTT.

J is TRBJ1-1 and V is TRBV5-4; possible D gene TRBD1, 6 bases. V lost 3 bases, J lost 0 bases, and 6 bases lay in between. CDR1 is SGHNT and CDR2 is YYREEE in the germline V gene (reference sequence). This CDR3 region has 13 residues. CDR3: CASSWDMNTEAFF. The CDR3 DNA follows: TGTGCCAGCAGCTGGGACATGAACACTGAAGCTTTCTTT. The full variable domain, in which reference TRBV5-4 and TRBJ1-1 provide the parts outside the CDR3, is ETGVTQSPTHLIKTRGQQVTLRCSSQSGHNTVSWYQQALGQGPQFIFQYYREEENGRGNFPPRFSGLQFPNYSSELNVNALELDDSALYLCASSWDMNTEAFFGQGTRLTVV.

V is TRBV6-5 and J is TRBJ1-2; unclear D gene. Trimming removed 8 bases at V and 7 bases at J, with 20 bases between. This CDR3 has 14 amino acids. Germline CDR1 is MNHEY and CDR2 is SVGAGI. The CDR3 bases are TGTGCCAGCTCCGACGGGATTCTCAGCAGTGGCTACACCTTC. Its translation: CASSDGILSSGYTF.

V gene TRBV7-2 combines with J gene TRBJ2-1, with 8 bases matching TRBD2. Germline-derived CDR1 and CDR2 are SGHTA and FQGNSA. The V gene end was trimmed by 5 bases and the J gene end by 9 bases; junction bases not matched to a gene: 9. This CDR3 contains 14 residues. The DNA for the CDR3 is TGTGCCAGCAGCCCTCCGGGGGGGGTGGGTGAGCAGTTCTTC. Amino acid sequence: CASSPPGGVGEQFF.

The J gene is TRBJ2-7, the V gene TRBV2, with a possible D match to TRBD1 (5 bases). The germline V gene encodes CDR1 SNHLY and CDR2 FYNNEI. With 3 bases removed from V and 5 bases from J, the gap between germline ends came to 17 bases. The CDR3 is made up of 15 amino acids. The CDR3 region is CASSDDRLGRHEQYF. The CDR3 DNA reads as TGTGCCAGCAGTGACGACAGATTAGGTCGGCACGAGCAGTACTTC.

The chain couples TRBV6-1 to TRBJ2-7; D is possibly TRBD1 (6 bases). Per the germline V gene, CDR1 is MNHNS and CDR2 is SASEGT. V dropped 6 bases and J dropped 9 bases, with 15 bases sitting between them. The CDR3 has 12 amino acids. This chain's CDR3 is CASRATGSVQYF. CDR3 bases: TGTGCCAGCAGGGCAACAGGGAGTGTGCAGTACTTC.

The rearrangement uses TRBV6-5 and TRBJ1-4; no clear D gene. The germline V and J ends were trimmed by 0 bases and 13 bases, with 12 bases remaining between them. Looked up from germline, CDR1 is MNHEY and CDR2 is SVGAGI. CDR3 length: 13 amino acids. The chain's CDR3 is CASSYSPRDGLFF. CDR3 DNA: TGTGCCAGCAGTTACTCCCCTCGAGATGGACTGTTTTTT.

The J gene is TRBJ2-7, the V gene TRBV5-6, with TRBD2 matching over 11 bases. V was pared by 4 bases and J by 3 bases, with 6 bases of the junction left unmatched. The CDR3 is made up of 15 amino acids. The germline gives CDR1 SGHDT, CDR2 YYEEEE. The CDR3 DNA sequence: TGTGCCAGCAGCCCCGCCGGGACTAGCGGCTACGAGCAGTACTTC. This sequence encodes CASSPAGTSGYEQYF.

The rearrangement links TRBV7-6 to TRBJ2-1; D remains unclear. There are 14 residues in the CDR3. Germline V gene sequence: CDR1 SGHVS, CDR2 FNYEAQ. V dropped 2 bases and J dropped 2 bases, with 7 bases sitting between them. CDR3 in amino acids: CASSLSTAYNEQFF. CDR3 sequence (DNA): TGTGCCAGCAGCTTATCCACGGCCTACAATGAGCAGTTCTTC.

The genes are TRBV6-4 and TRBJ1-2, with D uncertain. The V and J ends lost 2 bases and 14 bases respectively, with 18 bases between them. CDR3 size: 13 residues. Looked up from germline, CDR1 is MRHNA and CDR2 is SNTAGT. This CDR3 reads CASSDGQAPSVTF. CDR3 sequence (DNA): TGTGCCAGCAGTGACGGGCAGGCCCCGTCAGTGACCTTC.

For the CDR3, the DNA is TGCGCCAGCAAGGCAGGGTGGTATGGCTACACCTTC. Translating it yields CASKAGWYGYTF. The J gene is TRBJ1-2, the V gene TRBV23-1; D is perhaps TRBD1 (5 bases). TRBV23-1 carries the ORF label, with uncertain function. The CDR3 has 12 residues. Trimming pared 7 bases from V and 5 bases from J, leaving 11 bases between.

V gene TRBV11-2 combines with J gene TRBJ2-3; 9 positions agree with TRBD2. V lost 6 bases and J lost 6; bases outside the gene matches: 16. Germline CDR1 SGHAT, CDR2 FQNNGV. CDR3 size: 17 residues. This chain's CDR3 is CASRGGVLAGGTDTQYF. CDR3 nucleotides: TGTGCCAGCAGGGGTGGAGTTCTGGCGGGGGGGACCGATACGCAGTATTTT.

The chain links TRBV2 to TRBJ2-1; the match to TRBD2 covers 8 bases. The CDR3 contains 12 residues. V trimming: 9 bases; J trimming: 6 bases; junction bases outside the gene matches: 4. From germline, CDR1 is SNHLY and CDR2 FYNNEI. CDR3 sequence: CARGLVGNEQFF. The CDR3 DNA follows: TGTGCCAGGGGACTAGTCGGCAATGAGCAGTTCTTC.

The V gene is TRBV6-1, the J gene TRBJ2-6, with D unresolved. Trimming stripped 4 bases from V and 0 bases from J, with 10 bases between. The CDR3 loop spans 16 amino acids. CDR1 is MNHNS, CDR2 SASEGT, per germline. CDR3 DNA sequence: TGTGCCAGCAGTGGGGTAGCCCGCTCTGGGGCCAACGTCCTGACTTTC. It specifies CASSGVARSGANVLTF.

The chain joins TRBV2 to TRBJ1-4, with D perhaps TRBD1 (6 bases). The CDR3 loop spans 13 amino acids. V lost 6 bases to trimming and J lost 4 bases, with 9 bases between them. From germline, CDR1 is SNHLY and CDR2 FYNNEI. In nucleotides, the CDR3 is TGTGCCAGCAGGACAGGTCTTAATGAAAAACTGTTTTTT. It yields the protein CASRTGLNEKLFF.

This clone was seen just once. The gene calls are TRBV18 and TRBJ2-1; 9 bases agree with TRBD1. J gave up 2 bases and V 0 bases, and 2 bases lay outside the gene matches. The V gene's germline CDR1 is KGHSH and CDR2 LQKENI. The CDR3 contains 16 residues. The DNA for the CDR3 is TGTGCCAGCTCACCACCCGGACAGGGGCCCTACAATGAGCAGTTCTTC. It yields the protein CASSPPGQGPYNEQFF.

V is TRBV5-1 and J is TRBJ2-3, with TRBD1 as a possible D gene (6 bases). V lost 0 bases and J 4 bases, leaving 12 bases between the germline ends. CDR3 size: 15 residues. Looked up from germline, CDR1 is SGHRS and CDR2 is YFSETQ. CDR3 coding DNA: TGCGCCAGCAGCTTGGAGGGGGTAGTGGCAGATACGCAGTATTTT. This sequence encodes CASSLEGVVADTQYF. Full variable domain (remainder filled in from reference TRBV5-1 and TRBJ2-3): KAGVTQTPRYLIKTRGQQVTLSCSPISGHRSVSWYQQTPGQGLQFLFEYFSETQRNKGNFPGRFSGRQFSNSRSEMNVSTLELGDSALYLCASSLEGVVADTQYFGPGTRLTVL.

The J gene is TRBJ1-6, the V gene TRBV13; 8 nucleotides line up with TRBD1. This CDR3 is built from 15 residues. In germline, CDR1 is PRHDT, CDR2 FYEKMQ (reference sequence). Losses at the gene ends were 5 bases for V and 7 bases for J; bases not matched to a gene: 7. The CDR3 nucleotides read TGTGCCAGCAGCCCCCGGACAGGGTACAATTCACCCCTCCACTTT. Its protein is CASSPRTGYNSPLHF.

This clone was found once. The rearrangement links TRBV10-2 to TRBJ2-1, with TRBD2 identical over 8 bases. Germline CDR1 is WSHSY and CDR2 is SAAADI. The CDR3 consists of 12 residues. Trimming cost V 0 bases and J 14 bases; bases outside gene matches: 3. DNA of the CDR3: TGCGCCAGCAGTGAGTCCGGGACTAGGGAGTTCTTC. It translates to CASSESGTREFF.

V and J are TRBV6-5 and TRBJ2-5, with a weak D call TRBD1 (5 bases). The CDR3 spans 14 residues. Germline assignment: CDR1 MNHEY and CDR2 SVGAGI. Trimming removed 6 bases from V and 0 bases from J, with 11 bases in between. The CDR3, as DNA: TGTGCCAGCAGCCCCCGACAGTACCAAGAGACCCAGTACTTC. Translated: CASSPRQYQETQYF.